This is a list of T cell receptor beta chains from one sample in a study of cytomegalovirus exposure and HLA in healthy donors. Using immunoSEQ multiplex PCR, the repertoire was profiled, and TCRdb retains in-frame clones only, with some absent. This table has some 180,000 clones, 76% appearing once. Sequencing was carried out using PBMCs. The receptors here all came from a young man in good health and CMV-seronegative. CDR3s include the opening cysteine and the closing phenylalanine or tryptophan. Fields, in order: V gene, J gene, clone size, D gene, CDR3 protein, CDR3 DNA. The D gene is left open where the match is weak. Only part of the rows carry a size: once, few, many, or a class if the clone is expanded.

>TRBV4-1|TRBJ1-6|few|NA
CASSQDRVRGSAYNSPLHF
TGCGCCAGCAGCCAAGATCGGGTTCGCGGAAGCGCCTATAATTCACCCCTCCACTTT
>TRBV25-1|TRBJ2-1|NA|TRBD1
CASTEAGGCGQFF
TGTGCCAGCACCGAAGCAGGGGGCTGCGGGCAGTTCTTC
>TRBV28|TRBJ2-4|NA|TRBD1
CASSLSRQGAKNIQYF
TGTGCCAGCAGTTTGTCCAGACAGGGGGCCAAAAACATCCAGTACTTC
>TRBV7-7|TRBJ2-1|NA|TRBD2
CASSPGGGARDEQFF
TGTGCTAGCAGCCCGGGGGGGGGCGCGCGGGATGAGCAGTTCTTC
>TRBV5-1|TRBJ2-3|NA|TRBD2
CASSLRSGGTTDTQYF
TGCGCCAGCAGCTTGAGAAGCGGGGGGACGACAGATACGCAGTATTTT
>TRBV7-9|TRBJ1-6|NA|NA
CASRPGRSYNSPLHF
TGTGCCAGCAGGCCAGGGAGGTCCTATAATTCACCCCTCCACTTT
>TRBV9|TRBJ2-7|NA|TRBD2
CASSVGGEGFYEQYF
TGTGCCAGCAGCGTAGGGGGGGAGGGCTTCTACGAGCAGTACTTC
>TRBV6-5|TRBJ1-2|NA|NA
CASKTDTNYGYTF
TGTGCCTCCAAGACAGATACTAACTATGGCTACACCTTC
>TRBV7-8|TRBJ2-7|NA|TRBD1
CASSYGQGRLREQYF
TGTGCCAGCAGCTACGGACAGGGGCGGCTCCGCGAGCAGTACTTC
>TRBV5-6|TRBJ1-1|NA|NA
CASSGFSGRTEAFF
TGTGCCAGCAGCGGTTTTAGTGGTCGGACTGAAGCTTTCTTT
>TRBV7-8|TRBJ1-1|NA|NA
CASSLGVQGPFMNTEAFF
TGTGCCAGCAGCTTAGGTGTCCAGGGTCCGTTCATGAACACTGAAGCTTTCTTT
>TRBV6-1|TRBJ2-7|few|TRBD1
CASSRDRGYEQYF
TGTGCCAGCAGTCGGGACAGGGGATACGAGCAGTACTTC
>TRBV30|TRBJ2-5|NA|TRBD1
CAWSVGQGAEETQYF
TGTGCCTGGAGTGTGGGACAGGGGGCGGAAGAGACCCAGTACTTC
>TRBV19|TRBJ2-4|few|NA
CASKRGEDKNIQYF
TGTGCCAGTAAGCGCGGGGAAGACAAAAACATTCAGTACTTC
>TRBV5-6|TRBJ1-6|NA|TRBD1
CASSRGQGFGSYNSPLHF
TGTGCCAGCAGCCGTGGACAGGGCTTTGGCTCCTATAATTCACCCCTCCACTTT
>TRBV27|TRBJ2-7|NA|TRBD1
CASSIHRGLIGEQYF
TGTGCCAGCAGTATCCACAGGGGGCTAATAGGTGAGCAGTACTTC
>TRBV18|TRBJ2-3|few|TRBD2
CASSPGLAGPADTQYF
TGTGCCAGCTCACCTGGACTAGCCGGGCCCGCAGATACGCAGTATTTT
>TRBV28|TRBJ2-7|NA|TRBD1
CASSMEGQGIGEQYF
TGTGCCAGCAGTATGGAGGGACAGGGGATAGGCGAGCAGTACTTC
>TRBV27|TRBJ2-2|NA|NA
CASSPHNANTGELFF
TGTGCCAGCAGTCCGCACAACGCGAACACCGGGGAGCTGTTTTTT
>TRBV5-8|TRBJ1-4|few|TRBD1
CASSRGQADEKLFF
TGTGCCAGCAGCCGTGGACAGGCGGACGAAAAACTGTTTTTT
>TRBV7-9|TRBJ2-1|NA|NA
CASSLAVRGGLIYEQFF
TGTGCCAGCAGCTTAGCTGTAAGGGGGGGCTTAATATATGAGCAGTTCTTC
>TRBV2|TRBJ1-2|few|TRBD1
CASRRDRGNNYGYTF
TGTGCCAGCAGGAGGGACAGGGGAAATAACTATGGCTACACCTTC
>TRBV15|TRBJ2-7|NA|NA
CATSRDGFLQGNYEQYF
TGTGCCACCAGCAGAGATGGATTCCTCCAGGGGAACTACGAGCAGTACTTC
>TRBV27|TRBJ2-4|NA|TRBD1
CASSRGQGAKNIQYF
TGTGCCAGCAGCCGGGGACAGGGGGCCAAAAACATTCAGTACTTC
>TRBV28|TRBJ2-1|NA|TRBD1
CASSPLPGQGAHEYNEQFF
TGTGCCAGCAGTCCCCTACCGGGACAGGGGGCGCATGAGTACAATGAGCAGTTCTTC
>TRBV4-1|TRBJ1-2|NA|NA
CASSYGERGYTF
TGCGCCAGCAGCTACGGGGAGCGGGGCTACACCTTC
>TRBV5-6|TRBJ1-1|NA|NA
CASSTRGGDTEAFF
TGTGCCAGCAGCACAAGGGGAGGGGACACTGAAGCTTTCTTT
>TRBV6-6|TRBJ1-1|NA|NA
CASIQGQRFMNTEAFF
TGTGCCAGCATCCAAGGACAGCGATTTATGAACACTGAAGCTTTCTTT
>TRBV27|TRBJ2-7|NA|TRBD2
CASSRTSGLYEQYF
TGTGCCAGCAGCAGGACTAGCGGCTTATACGAGCAGTACTTC
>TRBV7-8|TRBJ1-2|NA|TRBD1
CASSSGTAKNYGYTF
TGTGCCAGCAGCTCGGGGACAGCTAAAAACTATGGCTACACCTTC
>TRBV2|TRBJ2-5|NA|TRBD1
CASRGTGMLETQYF
TGTGCCAGCAGAGGGACAGGGATGCTGGAGACCCAGTACTTC
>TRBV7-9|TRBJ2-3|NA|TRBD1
CASSPGTGAGDTQYF
TGTGCCAGCAGCCCCGGGACAGGGGCGGGGGATACGCAGTATTTT
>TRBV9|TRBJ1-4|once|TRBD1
CASSPVVGTGGGVTNEKLFF
TGTGCCAGCAGCCCAGTAGTGGGGACAGGCGGTGGAGTAACTAATGAAAAACTGTTTTTT
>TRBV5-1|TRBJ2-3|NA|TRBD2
CASSLLAGGRTDTQYF
TGCGCCAGCAGCTTGTTAGCGGGGGGGCGGACAGATACGCAGTATTTT
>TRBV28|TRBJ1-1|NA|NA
CATQKKRRMNTEAFF
TGTGCCACCCAGAAGAAGCGAAGGATGAACACTGAAGCTTTCTTT
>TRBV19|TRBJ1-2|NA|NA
CASTPEDSSNYGYTF
TGTGCCAGTACGCCCGAGGACAGCTCTAACTATGGCTACACCTTC
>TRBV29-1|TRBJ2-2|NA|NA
CSALLATTNTGELFF
TGCAGCGCTTTACTCGCAACCACTAACACCGGGGAGCTGTTTTTT